The 7 T cell receptor beta chains given below trace back to one sample, sequenced in a study of beta chain features in type 1 diabetes. Expressed TCRB transcripts were sequenced because the entire RNA isolate underwent reverse transcription. Generated by immunoSEQ multiplex PCR, the TCRdb table keeps only in-frame clones and is missing some. In the table there are 450,000 or so clones, 10% to 12% of which are singletons. The sequencing sample was made of naive CD4+ T cells from blood. These receptors all come from a young woman in good health.

The chain recombines TRBV7-3 with TRBJ2-3, with 11 bases aligning to TRBD2. The germline V gene has CDR1 SGHTA and CDR2 FQGTGA. V lost 2 bases and J lost 3; bases outside the gene matches: 7. The CDR3 covers 17 residues. CDR3 DNA: TGTGCCAGCAGCTTAGGTCTAGCGGGGGGCAGGACAGATACGCAGTATTTT. Translation gives CASSLGLAGGRTDTQYF.

There are a few counts of this clone. This chain links TRBV28 with TRBJ2-1, with TRBD1 matching over 9 bases. The germline V gene encodes CDR1 MDHEN and CDR2 SYDVKM. This CDR3 comprises 15 residues. The trim removed 6 bases at V and 7 bases at J, leaving 10 bases unmatched. The CDR3 DNA sequence: TGTGCCAGCAGCCTCACAGGGGGCAGGGGTAATGAGCAGTTCTTC. Translated, it gives CASSLTGGRGNEQFF.

This clone has only a few counts. The rearrangement joins TRBV7-9 to TRBJ2-1; 10 bases map to TRBD1. The CDR3 has 13 residues. With 8 bases clipped from V and 7 bases from J, the junction kept 5 bases outside the gene matches. Germline assignment: CDR1 SEHNR and CDR2 FQNEAQ (reference sequence). Written as DNA, the CDR3 is TGTGCCAGCGGGACAGGGGCGGGGAATGAGCAGTTCTTC. Its protein is CASGTGAGNEQFF.

A few counts support this clone. The chain employs TRBV5-1 and TRBJ2-4; the D gene is possibly TRBD1 (5 bases). This CDR3 is built from 14 residues. CDR1 and CDR2 from the germline V gene are SGHRS and YFSETQ. V was cut by 4 bases and J by 1 base, with 9 bases left in between. CDR3 in amino acids: CASSQGVAKNIQYF. In DNA form, the CDR3 reads TGCGCCAGCAGCCAAGGGGTCGCCAAAAACATTCAGTACTTC.

This clone was found a few times. This chain links TRBV30 with TRBJ1-1; D is unresolved. Deletions cut 3 bases from V and 6 bases from J, with 14 bases between. The CDR3 has 13 amino acids. Germline V gene sequence: CDR1 GTSNPN, CDR2 SVGIG (reference sequence). This chain's CDR3 is CAWRVGGRAEAFF. CDR3 bases: TGTGCCTGGAGAGTAGGAGGTCGGGCTGAAGCTTTCTTT. Drawing the rest from reference TRBV30 and TRBJ1-1, the complete variable domain is SQTIHQWPATLVQPVGSPLSLECTVEGTSNPNLYWYRQAAGRGLQLLFYSVGIGQISSEVPQNLSASRPQDRQFILSSKKLLLSDSGFYLCAWRVGGRAEAFFGQGTRLTVV.

The chain is built from TRBV29-1 and TRBJ1-2; D ambiguous. Per the germline V gene, CDR1 is SQVTM and CDR2 is ANQGSEA. The V gene lost 4 bases and the J gene lost 4 bases, with 13 bases spanning the gap. This CDR3 comprises 13 residues. The CDR3 loop is CSVGRDPGYGYTF. For the CDR3, the DNA is TGCAGCGTTGGACGGGATCCCGGCTATGGCTACACCTTC.

Only a few counts were recorded for this clone. The rearrangement links TRBV2 to TRBJ1-2; D may be TRBD1 (5 bases). Germline CDR1 reads SNHLY; CDR2 reads FYNNEI. The CDR3 has 13 amino acids. The V and J ends lost 4 bases and 8 bases respectively, with 14 bases between them. The CDR3 is CASSGDGDFGYTF. The CDR3 coding sequence is TGTGCCAGCAGTGGGGATGGGGACTTCGGCTACACCTTC.